This TCR beta chain was identified in a study of blood T cell repertoires in COVID-19. Study context: Sites in the United States, Italy and Spain provided acute and convalescent COVID-19 samples.

Under the authors' procedure: The assay estimated nucleated cells by amplifying reference gene primers. Using immunoSEQ multiplex PCR, the repertoire was profiled, and TCRdb retains in-frame clones only, with some absent. V and J calls plus clone size are reproduced from that table; the DNA served to infer D and trimming. Found here are 60,000 to 80,000 clones, roughly 80% of them singletons; the top ten hold 3% to 4.5%. This clone was found a few times. Germline loops: CDR1 LNHDA, CDR2 SQIVND (reference sequence). The CDR3 spans 15 residues. V lost 4 bases and J 0 bases, leaving 10 bases between the germline ends.

The TCR sequence derives from a woman between 35 and 50 years old with acute COVID-19. The specimen was PBMCs or T cells enriched from blood (not recorded which). The V gene is TRBV19, the J gene TRBJ1-5; no clear D. In nucleotides, the CDR3 is TGTGCCAGTAGTAGCGGAGGGAATAGCAATCAGCCCCAGCATTTT. Translated, it gives CASSSGGNSNQPQHF.